This entry lists 25 T cell receptor beta chains sequenced from one sample in a study of control samples from healthy donors and cancer patients. TCRdb's copy holds only in-frame clones and misses some; the assay was immunoSEQ multiplex PCR. The table has approximately 97,000 clones, about 91% seen once. Sequencing used blood. Source of these receptors: a man aged 25 to 40 in good health.

This clone was observed a single time. The chain recombines TRBV29-1 with TRBJ1-4, with no clear D. Per the germline V gene, CDR1 is SQVTM and CDR2 is ANQGSEA. Trimming took off 7 bases at V and 0 bases at J, with 15 bases between the two ends. The CDR3 has 15 amino acids. The CDR3 region is CSASLTAATNEKLFF. Written as DNA, the CDR3 is TGCAGCGCCTCTTTAACGGCTGCAACTAATGAAAAACTGTTTTTT.

V is TRBV28 and J is TRBJ1-5; D gene ambiguous. This CDR3 contains 11 residues. Germline V CDR1 and CDR2: MDHEN, SYDVKM. V shed 5 bases and J shed 4 bases, with 3 bases lying between them. CDR3 residues: CASSGNQPQHF. CDR3 DNA sequence: TGTGCCAGCAGTGGAAATCAGCCCCAGCATTTT.

In its sample, this clone was seen a few times. CDR3 sequence reads: CAWSDPPRLAITYEQYF. DNA for the CDR3: TGTGCCTGGAGTGACCCCCCGAGGCTAGCGATCACTTACGAGCAGTACTTC. This sequence joins TRBV30 and TRBJ2-7, with a possible D match to TRBD2 (6 bases). CDR1 is GTSNPN and CDR2 is SVGIG in the germline V gene (reference sequence). V was trimmed by 1 base and J by 4 bases, leaving 23 bases between them. The CDR3 has 17 residues. The full variable domain, completed using reference TRBV30 and TRBJ2-7, is SQTIHQWPATLVQPVGSPLSLECTVEGTSNPNLYWYRQAAGRGLQLLFYSVGIGQISSEVPQNLSASRPQDRQFILSSKKLLLSDSGFYLCAWSDPPRLAITYEQYFGPGTRLTVT.

The chain links TRBV7-3 to TRBJ2-6; D is uncertain. Trimming took 6 bases from V and 4 from J, leaving 7 bases between them. The CDR3 totals 13 residues. Germline V gives CDR1 SGHTA, CDR2 FQGTGA. CDR3 DNA sequence: TGTGCCAGCAGGGGCCTCGGGGCCAACGTCCTGACTTTC. This sequence encodes CASRGLGANVLTF.

This clone was detected a few times. CDR3 loop: CATKGSDSHNSPLHF. In DNA form, the CDR3 reads TGTGCCACCAAAGGATCGGACAGCCATAATTCACCCCTCCACTTT. J is TRBJ1-6 and V is TRBV2, with D tentatively TRBD1 (6 bases). CDR1 and CDR2 from the germline V gene are SNHLY and FYNNEI. The V end was cut by 10 bases, the J end by 5 bases, with 18 bases between. The CDR3 consists of 15 residues.

The V and J genes are TRBV7-6 and TRBJ2-3, with 9 bases that match TRBD2. CDR1 is SGHVS, CDR2 FNYEAQ, per germline. With V trimmed by 4 bases and J by 6 bases, 8 bases remained unmatched. The CDR3 contains 15 residues. DNA for the CDR3: TGTGCCAGCAGCTCGGGCCCTAGCGGGACCGATACGCAGTATTTT. This gives the protein CASSSGPSGTDTQYF.

The chain's CDR3 is CASSDRGDTQYF. CDR3 DNA sequence: TGTGCCAGCAGTGATCGGGGAGATACGCAGTATTTT. This chain connects TRBV6-1 to TRBJ2-3; a possible D gene is TRBD2 (5 bases). The CDR3 length is 12 residues. V was clipped by 3 bases and J by 5 bases, with 6 bases between them. Germline assignment: CDR1 MNHNS and CDR2 SASEGT.

This chain links TRBV25-1 with TRBJ1-2; D remains ambiguous. The CDR3 extends over 14 amino acids. With 2 bases removed from V and 8 bases from J, the gap between germline ends came to 15 bases. Germline V gene sequence: CDR1 MGHDK, CDR2 SYGVNS. The CDR3 sequence: CASSEPGRGRGYTF. CDR3 DNA: TGTGCCAGCAGTGAACCCGGTAGAGGACGGGGCTACACCTTC.

In regard to this clone: The junction shows a germline mismatch at one end, possibly a read error. This chain links TRBV7-9 with TRBJ2-2; D is uncertain. This CDR3 region has 13 residues. The germline gives CDR1 SEHNR, CDR2 FQNEAQ (reference sequence). CDR3 region: CASSLAATEELFF. CDR3 nucleotide sequence: TGTGCCAGCAGCTTGGCCGCGACCGAGGAGCTGTTTTTT. The full variable domain, in which reference TRBV7-9 and TRBJ2-2 provide the parts outside the CDR3, is DTGVSQNPRHKITKRGQNVTFRCDPISEHNRLYWYRQTLGQGPEFLTYFQNEAQLEKSRLLSDRFSAERPKGSFSTLEIQRTEQGDSAMYLCASSLAATEELFFGEGSRLTVL.

The chain links TRBV7-9 to TRBJ2-1; D ambiguous. The V end lost 1 base, the J end lost 6 bases, and 13 bases lay between the germline ends. Per germline, CDR1 SEHNR and CDR2 FQNEAQ (reference sequence). This CDR3 contains 15 residues. CDR3 nucleotide sequence: TGTGCCAGCAGCTTAGAGACGCCTAGGGCCAATGAGCAGTTCTTC. Protein: CASSLETPRANEQFF.

This chain uses TRBV5-1 with TRBJ1-2; 7 positions agree with TRBD1. This CDR3 spans 15 amino acids. Per the germline V gene, CDR1 is SGHRS and CDR2 is YFSETQ. The V segment lost 4 bases and the J segment 3 bases; nucleotides outside the gene matches: 9. CDR3 loop: CASSPKSGTDYGYTF. CDR3 nucleotide sequence: TGCGCCAGCAGCCCTAAGTCCGGGACAGACTATGGCTACACCTTC.

The V call is TRBV7-3, the J call TRBJ2-5; D may be TRBD2 (7 bases). The CDR3 contains 14 residues. From germline, CDR1 is SGHTA and CDR2 FQGTGA. With 5 bases removed from V and 5 bases from J, the gap between germline ends came to 15 bases. The CDR3 DNA reads TGTGCCAGCAGCCTCAAGGGGGGGCCGGAGACCCAGTACTTC. This encodes CASSLKGGPETQYF.

The CDR3 sequence: CASSFPGTSGLSSTDTQYF. CDR3 DNA sequence: TGTGCCAGCAGCTTCCCCGGGACTAGCGGGTTATCTAGCACAGATACGCAGTATTTT. The chain has TRBV7-2 and TRBJ2-3; TRBD2 aligns across 12 bases. The trim removed 3 bases at V and 0 bases at J, leaving 10 bases unmatched. Germline V gene sequence: CDR1 SGHTA, CDR2 FQGNSA. The CDR3 runs 19 residues. Filled out from reference TRBV7-2 and TRBJ2-3, the complete variable domain reads GAGVSQSPSNKVTEKGKDVELRCDPISGHTALYWYRQSLGQGLEFLIYFQGNSAPDKSGLPSDRFSAERTGGSVSTLTIQRTQQEDSAVYLCASSFPGTSGLSSTDTQYFGPGTRLTVL.

V usage is TRBV13 and J usage is TRBJ2-1; D is ambiguous. Per the germline V gene, CDR1 is PRHDT and CDR2 is FYEKMQ (reference sequence). Trimming left V 5 bases short and J 0 bases short, with 14 bases between. CDR3 length equals 16 residues. The CDR3 sequence: CASSRTDASSYNEQFF. The CDR3 coding sequence is TGTGCCAGCAGCCGTACAGATGCCAGCTCCTACAATGAGCAGTTCTTC. Based on the CDR3 plus reference TRBV13 and TRBJ2-1, the full variable domain is AAGVIQSPRHLIKEKRETATLKCYPIPRHDTVYWYQQGPGQDPQFLISFYEKMQSDKGSIPDRFSAQQFSDYHSELNMSSLELGDSALYFCASSRTDASSYNEQFFGPGTRLTVL.

The V and J genes are TRBV7-9 and TRBJ1-6; no firm D call. The V gene's germline CDR1 is SEHNR and CDR2 FQNEAQ (reference sequence). Trimming shortened V by 1 base and J by 0 bases, and 4 bases separated the two germline ends. This CDR3 is 15 amino acids long. The CDR3 sequence: CASSLGSSYNSPLHF. Written as DNA, the CDR3 is TGTGCCAGCAGCTTAGGGAGCTCCTATAATTCACCCCTCCACTTT.

The chain links TRBV4-1 to TRBJ2-3; 12 bases match TRBD2. Trimming took 0 bases from V and 2 from J; bases not matched to a gene: 9. Per the germline V gene, CDR1 is MGHRA and CDR2 is YSYEKL. The CDR3 has 19 residues. The CDR3 coding sequence is TGCGCCAGCAGCCAAGAGTATCCCGGACTAGCGGGGCCCACAGATACGCAGTATTTT. It is translated as CASSQEYPGLAGPTDTQYF.

V gene TRBV4-2 combines with J gene TRBJ1-3, with D hard to call. V shed 3 bases and J shed 4 bases, with 19 bases lying between them. The CDR3 covers 17 residues. Germline assignment: CDR1 LGHNA and CDR2 YNFKEQ. CDR3 DNA: TGTGCCAGCAGCCACCCCAGTGGGGAAGTAGACGGAAACACCATATATTTT. It is translated as CASSHPSGEVDGNTIYF.

The V call is TRBV27, the J call TRBJ2-1; 11 bases map to TRBD2. This CDR3 has 15 residues. Unmatched junction bases numbered 4, after V lost 5 bases and J lost 4 bases. CDR1 MNHEY and CDR2 SMNVEV come from the germline V gene (reference sequence). The DNA for the CDR3 is TGTGCCAGCAGTCCGGGACTAGCGGAGTACAATGAGCAGTTCTTC. It codes for CASSPGLAEYNEQFF.

J is TRBJ1-6 and V is TRBV5-5, with 7 positions matching TRBD1. The junction had 7 bases not matched to a gene; V was cut back by 2 bases and J by 11 bases. Looked up from germline, CDR1 is SGHKS and CDR2 is YYEKEE (reference sequence). This CDR3 has 14 amino acids. For the CDR3, the DNA is TGTGCCAGCAGCTTTCAGGGGGGAAACCCACCCCTCCACTTT. This encodes CASSFQGGNPPLHF.

The rearrangement joins TRBV7-2 to TRBJ2-3; 9 nucleotides match TRBD2. The CDR3 length is 15 residues. Germline V gene lookup returns CDR1 SGHTA and CDR2 FQGNSA. J lost 4 bases, V lost 6 bases, and 8 bases had no gene match. The CDR3 protein is CASRFLAGSPDTQYF. CDR3 nucleotide sequence: TGTGCCAGCAGGTTCCTAGCGGGATCGCCAGATACGCAGTATTTT.

The rearrangement joins TRBV9 to TRBJ2-3; 7 bases line up with TRBD2. The length of the CDR3 is 14 residues. Germline V gives CDR1 SGDLS, CDR2 YYNGEE. Trimming cost V 4 bases and J 2 bases; bases outside gene matches: 4. The CDR3 region is CASSQREATDTQYF. The DNA for the CDR3 is TGTGCCAGCAGCCAGCGGGAAGCCACAGATACGCAGTATTTT.

The V gene is TRBV9, the J gene TRBJ2-1; D call uncertain. V was clipped by 3 bases and J by 9 bases, with 10 bases between them. There are 12 residues in the CDR3. The germline CDR1 and CDR2 sequences are SGDLS and YYNGEE. Here the CDR3 DNA reads TGTGCCAGCAGCGCTGGATGGGGTGAGCAGTTCTTC. Amino acid sequence: CASSAGWGEQFF.

The chain joins TRBV5-1 to TRBJ2-7, with D uncertain. V lost 4 bases, J lost 3 bases, and 8 bases lay in between. Germline V gene sequence: CDR1 SGHRS, CDR2 YFSETQ. This CDR3 has 12 residues. CDR3 sequence reads: CASSQLGYEQYF. CDR3 nucleotides: TGCGCCAGCAGCCAATTGGGCTACGAGCAGTACTTC.

The chain uses TRBV7-2 and TRBJ2-1, with D maybe TRBD2 (6 bases). Per germline, CDR1 SGHTA and CDR2 FQGNSA. The CDR3 length is 12 residues. The V gene lost 2 bases and the J gene lost 10 bases, with 9 bases spanning the gap. The chain's CDR3 is CASSLLGGEQFF. In nucleotides, the CDR3 is TGTGCCAGCAGCTTATTGGGAGGCGAGCAGTTCTTC.

CDR3 sequence (DNA): TGCGCCAGCAGTGAGTCGGTTGAGTCCCGAGGGCAGTATTTT. Encoded protein: CASSESVESRGQYF. The rearrangement joins TRBV10-1 to TRBJ2-3; D is unclear. Trimming took 0 bases from V and 11 from J, leaving 15 bases between them. Germline CDR1 is WNHNN and CDR2 is SYGVQD (reference sequence). The CDR3 has 14 amino acids.